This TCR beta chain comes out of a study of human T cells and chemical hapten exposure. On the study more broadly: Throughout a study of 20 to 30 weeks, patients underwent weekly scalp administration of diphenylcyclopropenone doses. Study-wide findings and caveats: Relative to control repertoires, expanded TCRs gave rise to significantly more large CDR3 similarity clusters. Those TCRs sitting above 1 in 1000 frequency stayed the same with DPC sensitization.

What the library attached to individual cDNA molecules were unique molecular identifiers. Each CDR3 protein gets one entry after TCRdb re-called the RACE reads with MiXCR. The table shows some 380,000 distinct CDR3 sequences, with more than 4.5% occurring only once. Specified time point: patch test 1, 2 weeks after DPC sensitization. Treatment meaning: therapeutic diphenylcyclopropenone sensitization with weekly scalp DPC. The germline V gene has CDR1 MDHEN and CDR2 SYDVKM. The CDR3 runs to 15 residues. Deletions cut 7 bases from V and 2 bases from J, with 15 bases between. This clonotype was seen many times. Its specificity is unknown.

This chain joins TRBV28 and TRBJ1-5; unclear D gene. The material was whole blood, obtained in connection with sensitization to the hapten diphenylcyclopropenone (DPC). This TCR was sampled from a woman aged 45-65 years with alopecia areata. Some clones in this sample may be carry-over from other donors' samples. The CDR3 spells CASNSGSSGNQPQHF. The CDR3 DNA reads TGTGCCAGCAACTCGGGTTCGAGCGGCAATCAGCCCCAGCATTTT.